One sample yielded the 7 T cell receptor beta chains listed below, sequenced in a study of a mutant IDH1 vaccine in newly diagnosed glioma. Their specific antigens are unknown. Time point: week 23, last vaccination. Vaccination used 300 ug of mutant IDH1 20-mer peptide per dose, with topical imiquimod. The data were produced by immunoSEQ multiplex PCR, yet TCRdb's version contains in-frame clones alone and is incomplete. The sample has 35,000 to 55,000 clones, 65% to 85% seen once; the top ten hold 2.4%. The sequenced sample was PBMCs, obtained from a glioma patient whose treatment included an IDH1 peptide vaccine. The origin of the receptors is a woman between 18 and 29 years old with glioma. Some clones in this sample may be carry-over from other donors' samples.

V is TRBV5-4 and J is TRBJ2-7; D uncertain. Between the trimmed V and J ends, which lost 2 bases and 4 bases, there was a span of 10 bases. The CDR3 sequence is 13 residues long. Germline V gives CDR1 SGHNT, CDR2 YYREEE (reference sequence). CDR3: CASSFWANYEQYF. The CDR3 nucleotides read TGTGCCAGCAGCTTTTGGGCCAATTACGAGCAGTACTTC.

This chain connects TRBV7-9 to TRBJ2-4; 10 bases fit TRBD2. There are 15 residues in the CDR3. Germline trimming cut 4 bases from V and 3 bases from J; bases unmatched to any gene: 3. CDR1 and CDR2 from the germline V gene are SEHNR and FQNEAQ (reference sequence). The CDR3 loop reads CASSSAGGGKNIQYF. CDR3 sequence (DNA): TGTGCCAGCAGCTCAGCGGGAGGGGGCAAAAACATTCAGTACTTC.

This clone came up once. V gene TRBV7-2 combines with J gene TRBJ1-4, with 11 bases fitting TRBD1. Trimming cost V 4 bases and J 6 bases; bases outside gene matches: 1. Germline CDR1 SGHTA, CDR2 FQGNSA. CDR3 size: 14 residues. This chain's CDR3 is CASSWTGGDEKLFF. The CDR3 region has the DNA TGTGCCAGCAGCTGGACAGGGGGCGATGAAAAACTGTTTTTT.

This chain links TRBV10-3 with TRBJ2-7; weak D call: TRBD1 (6 bases). V was shortened by 8 bases and J by 6 bases, with 11 bases between the two germline ends. The CDR3 spans 11 residues. Germline CDR1 ENHRY, CDR2 SYGVKD. CDR3 loop: CAILDSLEQYF. The CDR3 bases are TGTGCCATCCTGGACAGCCTCGAGCAGTACTTC.

The gene calls are TRBV6-5 and TRBJ2-1, with 7 bases matching TRBD1. Germline V lookup: CDR1 MNHEY, CDR2 SVGAGI. The CDR3 contains 15 residues. With 0 bases clipped from V and 4 bases from J, the junction kept 3 bases outside the gene matches. The CDR3 DNA follows: TGTGCCAGCAGTTACTCAACAGGGGATTACAATGAGCAGTTCTTC. Its protein is CASSYSTGDYNEQFF.

The chain uses TRBV4-1 and TRBJ2-7, with TRBD2 matching over 7 bases. J gave up 1 base and V 0 bases, and 6 bases lay outside the gene matches. CDR1 MGHRA and CDR2 YSYEKL come from the germline V gene. CDR3 length: 16 residues. Here the CDR3 DNA reads TGCGCCAGCAGCCAAGATGGGGGGGGGACTTCCTACGAGCAGTACTTC. Its translation is CASSQDGGGTSYEQYF.

The chain links TRBV9 to TRBJ1-4; possible D gene TRBD1, 5 bases. The CDR3 has 13 residues. Germline V CDR1 and CDR2: SGDLS, YYNGEE. Trimming removed 5 bases at V and 10 bases at J, with 15 bases between. CDR3 residues: CASSPGLTGKLFF. CDR3 DNA: TGTGCCAGCAGTCCAGGGTTAACGGGAAAACTGTTTTTT.